The 9 T cell receptor beta chains presented below share a single source sample, sequenced in a study of T cells in Graves' hyperthyroidism and ophthalmopathy. It was RNA transcripts that yielded the amplified TCR beta CDR3 regions. In the first-round RT-PCR of the TCR CDR3, the HTBI primer set was used. Using its own MiXCR run on the multiplex PCR reads, TCRdb lists one record per CDR3 protein. Here the sample spans about 350,000 distinct CDR3 sequences, about 15% being singletons. Sequences were obtained from blood. Source of these receptors: a woman under 40 with Graves' hyperthyroidism.

This clonotype was found a few times. The rearrangement uses TRBV28 and TRBJ2-7, with 12 bases matching TRBD2. The CDR3 runs to 15 residues. CDR1 is MDHEN and CDR2 is SYDVKM in the germline V gene. J gave up 3 bases and V 4 bases, and 4 bases lay outside the gene matches. The CDR3 spells CASSSSSGRDYEQYF. CDR3 nucleotide sequence: TGTGCCAGCAGTTCGTCTAGCGGGAGGGACTACGAGCAGTACTTC.

Worth noting for this clonotype: This may stem from a read error, because a much larger clone lies one nucleotide away. The CDR3 DNA reads as TGTGCCAACAGACCCCAGGAGGTTGGGGCTTTCTTT. The encoded protein is CANRPQEVGAFF. The genes are TRBV28 and TRBJ1-1; D call uncertain. The germline gives CDR1 MDHEN, CDR2 SYDVKM. This CDR3 is built from 12 residues. Trimming took 10 bases from V and 11 from J, leaving 20 bases between them.

This chain uses TRBV7-2 with TRBJ2-3; TRBD2 agrees at 8 bases. The J segment lost 2 bases and the V segment lost 5 bases, leaving 18 bases of the junction unmatched. This CDR3 comprises 19 residues. Germline CDR1 SGHTA, CDR2 FQGNSA. The CDR3 is CASSRRGDRGRLLTDTQYF. The CDR3 nucleotides read TGTGCCAGCAGCCGTAGGGGGGACCGCGGGAGGCTCCTCACAGATACGCAGTATTTT.

Only a few counts were recorded for this clonotype. The CDR3 region is CASSLSAALAKNIQYF. The CDR3 nucleotides read TGTGCCAGCAGCTTATCCGCAGCTCTAGCCAAAAACATTCAGTACTTC. The chain couples TRBV7-9 to TRBJ2-4; no definite D call. Trimming shortened V by 2 bases and J by 0 bases, and 11 bases separated the two germline ends. This CDR3 has 16 amino acids. Germline assignment: CDR1 SEHNR and CDR2 FQNEAQ (reference sequence).

In this sample, this clonotype turned up a few times. The chain is built from TRBV18 and TRBJ2-1, with 10 bases matching TRBD1. Germline lookup yields CDR1 KGHSH and CDR2 LQKENI. The CDR3 runs to 17 residues. The trim removed 3 bases at V and 0 bases at J, leaving 5 bases unmatched. The CDR3 DNA reads as TGTGCCAGCTCACCGGGAGACAGGGGGCTCTCCTACAATGAGCAGTTCTTC. It translates to CASSPGDRGLSYNEQFF. The variable domain in full, completed from reference TRBV18 and TRBJ2-1, reads NAGVMQNPRHLVRRRGQEARLRCSPMKGHSHVYWYRQLPEEGLKFMVYLQKENIIDESGMPKERFSAEFPKEGPSILRIQQVVRGDSAAYFCASSPGDRGLSYNEQFFGPGTRLTVL.

This clonotype appeared a few times. The V gene is TRBV12-5, the J gene TRBJ2-2; D is undetermined. CDR1 is LGHNT and CDR2 is FRNRAP in the germline V gene. V was cut by 1 base and J by 4 bases, with 4 bases left in between. CDR3 size: 13 residues. In DNA form, the CDR3 reads TGTGCTAGTGGTTTGGCCAGCACCGGGGAGCTGTTTTTT. Translation: CASGLASTGELFF.

This clonotype has a count of ten or more. The gene calls are TRBV2 and TRBJ1-5, with 10 bases lining up with TRBD1. The CDR3 length is 18 residues. Germline CDR1 reads SNHLY; CDR2 reads FYNNEI. Trimming at V came to 7 bases and at J to 4 bases, leaving 16 bases not matched to a gene. CDR3: CASTDGGQGFFGNQPQHF. In DNA, the CDR3 is TGTGCCAGCACGGATGGGGGACAGGGGTTTTTTGGTAATCAGCCCCAGCATTTT.

Remarks on this clonotype: A single base separates this from a much larger clone, so it may be a read error. This chain links TRBV11-2 with TRBJ2-1; 7 nucleotides agree with TRBD2. The CDR3 runs to 16 residues. V gave up 3 bases and J gave up 4 bases; unmatched junction bases: 9. CDR1 SGHAT and CDR2 FQNNGV come from the germline V gene. CDR3 in DNA: TGTGCCAGCAGCTTTCTCACCGCGGGAGCTTACAATGAGCAGTTCTTC. Encoded protein: CASSFLTAGAYNEQFF.

This clonotype has at least ten counts. V usage is TRBV2 and J usage is TRBJ1-1, with 7 bases aligning to TRBD1. Germline V gene sequence: CDR1 SNHLY, CDR2 FYNNEI. CDR3 size: 14 residues. The V and J ends lost 8 bases and 0 bases, in that order; junction bases with no gene match: 6. Here the CDR3 reads CASFPDRMNTEAFF. CDR3 nucleotide sequence: TGTGCCAGCTTTCCGGACAGGATGAACACTGAAGCTTTCTTT.